This TCR beta chain stems from a study of draining lymph node invasion in breast cancer (TCRdb year 2020). With respect to the entire study: Metastasis in lymph nodes was diagnosed using histology and cytokeratin immunohistochemistry and was confirmed with EpCAM/CD45 flow cytometry. In the separate targeted TCR sequencing, lymph nodes from 5 or 6 patients were covered, and primary tumors were sequenced for three of those patients. From each patient, matched non-invaded and tumor-invaded tumor-draining lymph nodes and the primary tumor were collected, and both Treg and Tconv subsets were profiled. Across breast cancer tissues, a separate targeted assay used bulk TCR-beta CDR3 sequencing to compare sorted memory regulatory T cells with memory conventional CD4 T cells. What the research found in general, with its limitations: The tumor top-100 clone tracking analysis could be carried out in only a couple of patients. Shared TCRs between Treg and Tconv subsets were considered suggestive but not proof of common clonal origin. Across all tissues in the targeted TCR-seq data, Tregs appeared to be more clonally expanded than Tconvs, and both subsets showed lower diversity in tumor than in lymph nodes. Per tissue, roughly 12-22% of Treg TCRs were found to be shared with Tconvs, and this sharing was interpreted as suggesting peripheral Treg induction. Some clones from the top 100 tumor clones were found in both invaded and non-invaded nodes, which suggests recirculation between the tumor and the draining nodes. The data could not resolve whether Treg conversion took place in a given organ or whether converted Tregs recirculated between nodes and tumor.

For CDR1 and CDR2, the germline V gene (reference sequence) lists LNHDA and SQIVND. Trimming at the junction amounts to 9 bases on V and 13 bases on J, and the germline ends lie 19 bases apart. The CDR3 has 12 amino acids, counting the end cysteine and phenylalanine. The DNA shown is the 36-base CDR3, in frame from base 1. Library prep was done by bulk RNA-seq. TCRdb names Illumina HiSeq 2500 as the instrument used. In the source study's methods: In the separate targeted TCR-seq dataset, CDR3 sequences were extracted from raw reads and quantified using MiXCR version 2.1.5 with default parameters. TCR-beta clones in the separate targeted TCR-seq dataset were defined according to the combination of V gene, J gene and CDR3 sequence. In the separate targeted TCR-seq dataset, clones with fewer than three counts were first removed, after which only the 90% most strongly expressed clones per sample were kept. In the separate targeted TCR-seq dataset, Treg-Tconv overlap was calculated per tissue as the number of shared clones divided by the total number of Treg clones, multiplied by 100. TCRdb reanalyzed the raw reads on its own, using fastp at Q25 for trimming and MiXCR for clone calling, and kept in-frame beta chains. Records with the same CDR3 protein are collapsed into one entry carrying the most frequent genes and DNA. The V and J calls and clone size are TCRdb's, not the authors'. The table for this sample lists 2,000 to 2,500 distinct CDR3 sequences; 80% to 90% of them were counted only once. Clones ranked in the top ten supply around 1.4% of the sample.

Concerning this clonotype itself: Its antigen specificity is not known. The input lacks base qualities; no much larger clone sits a single base away.

For memory conventional CD4 T cells, the sort was based on CD4+ CD45RA- CD25- cells. Each tumor-draining lymph node was classified as non-invaded if metastatic tumor cells were absent and as invaded if metastatic tumor cells were present. Before staining and sorting, a Miltenyi Pan T Cell isolation kit was used to pre-enrich the T cells. Immunohistochemistry for estrogen receptor, progesterone receptor, HER2 and Ki-67 was used to characterize the primary tumors. Fresh surgical tissue was processed within a few hours after surgery by cutting into small fragments. The tissue fragments were enzymatically digested with Liberase TL plus DNase for around 22 minutes and then passed through a 40-micrometer strainer. After DAPI live/dead staining, sorting was performed on a BD FACS Aria II with 98-99% purity. Sorted cells were lysed in TCL buffer and RNA was purified with a Norgen Single Cell RNA purification kit including DNase treatment.

This clonotype was obtained from a female donor with luminal breast cancer. Recombination joined TRBV19 with TRBJ2-1, with a weak D call of TRBD2 (5 bases match). Sequencing input: sorted memory CD4+ effector T cells from a lymph node. The cell subset or site label corresponds to: CD45RA-negative sorted CD4+ T cells (memory Tconv or effector/memory Treg). The base sequence is TGTGCCAGCCCCTCTCGCGGGTTAATTCAGTTCTTC. The translation is CASPSRGLIQFF. Beyond the CDR3, the reference TRBV19 and TRBJ2-1 genes provide the residues; the full variable domain reads: DGGITQSPKYLFRKEGQNVTLSCEQNLNHDAMYWYRQDPGQGLRLIYYSQIVNDFQKGDIAEGYSVSREKKESFPLTVTSAQKNPTAFYLCASPSRGLIQFFGPGTRLTVL.